The 17 T cell receptor beta chains given below trace back to one sample, sequenced in a study of blood T cell repertoires in COVID-19. Using immunoSEQ multiplex PCR, the repertoire was profiled, and TCRdb retains in-frame clones only, with some absent. The sample lists tens of thousands of clones, roughly 86% occurring once. Source material: peripheral blood. The receptor set was obtained from a middle-aged man with active COVID-19.

This clone was picked up one time. The chain recombines TRBV7-2 with TRBJ1-1; D is ambiguous. CDR3 length: 13 residues. The germline gives CDR1 SGHTA, CDR2 FQGNSA. Trimming took 5 bases from V and 7 from J, leaving 14 bases between them. The CDR3 spells CASSPDGRFEAFF. CDR3 nucleotide sequence: TGTGCCAGCAGCCCGGATGGCAGGTTTGAAGCTTTCTTT.

J is TRBJ2-7 and V is TRBV7-8; 8 bases are a match to TRBD1. The V and J ends lost 5 bases and 2 bases, in that order; junction bases with no gene match: 11. The CDR3 runs to 16 residues. CDR1 is SGHVS and CDR2 is FQNEAQ in the germline V gene. The CDR3 protein is CASSHITGTGAYEQYF. CDR3 DNA sequence: TGTGCCAGCAGCCACATTACCGGGACAGGAGCCTACGAGCAGTACTTC.

This CDR3 is CASRSGLAGYNEQFF. CDR3 nucleotides: TGCGCCAGCAGATCGGGACTAGCGGGGTACAATGAGCAGTTCTTC. The gene calls are TRBV5-1 and TRBJ2-1; 13 bases fit TRBD2. V shed 5 bases and J 4 bases; nucleotides not matched to a gene: 3. Germline V gives CDR1 SGHRS, CDR2 YFSETQ. The CDR3 totals 15 residues.

The chain joins TRBV6-5 to TRBJ2-5; 7 bases fit TRBD2. The V gene end was trimmed by 2 bases and the J gene end by 2 bases; junction bases not matched to a gene: 2. This CDR3 is built from 14 residues. From germline, CDR1 is MNHEY and CDR2 SVGAGI. The CDR3 DNA reads TGTGCCAGCAGTTACAGGCGGGGGCAAGAGACCCAGTACTTC. It codes for CASSYRRGQETQYF.

The chain joins TRBV18 to TRBJ2-7; TRBD1 matches 9 bases. The trim removed 3 bases at V and 3 bases at J, leaving 6 bases unmatched. The germline CDR1 and CDR2 sequences are KGHSH and LQKENI. CDR3 length: 15 amino acids. The CDR3 DNA reads as TGTGCCAGCTCACCGGGGGGACAGGGACTCTACGAGCAGTACTTC. Translation gives CASSPGGQGLYEQYF.

The chain joins TRBV6-5 to TRBJ2-2; D gene unclear. CDR1 is MNHEY, CDR2 SVGAGI, per germline. Trimming removed 10 bases at V and 7 bases at J, with 10 bases between. The CDR3 runs to 11 residues. The CDR3 sequence is CATTGFGELFF. In DNA form, the CDR3 reads TGTGCCACCACTGGTTTCGGGGAGCTGTTTTTT.

The chain recombines TRBV28 with TRBJ2-1; possibly TRBD2 for D (7 bases). This CDR3 is built from 15 residues. Germline V CDR1 and CDR2: MDHEN, SYDVKM. Deletions cut 6 bases from V and 0 bases from J, with 12 bases between. The CDR3 DNA is TGTGCCAGCAGGCGGGGGCTGGACTCCTACAATGAGCAGTTCTTC. The encoded protein is CASRRGLDSYNEQFF.

In this sample, this clone turned up once. The gene calls are TRBV5-1 and TRBJ2-7, with 9 bases lining up with TRBD1. Germline CDR1 is SGHRS and CDR2 is YFSETQ. The CDR3 is made up of 14 amino acids. Trimming took 3 bases from V and 1 from J; bases not matched to a gene: 2. The CDR3 region has the DNA TGCGCCAGCAGCTCGGGGACAGGGTCCTACGAGCAGTACTTC. Protein sequence: CASSSGTGSYEQYF.

Regarding this clone: A junction boundary mismatches the germline segment, possibly from a read error. V and J are TRBV20-1 and TRBJ1-2; D gene uncertain. Germline V gene lookup returns CDR1 DFQATT and CDR2 SNEGSKA (reference sequence). The CDR3 sequence is 11 residues long. CDR3 residues: CSARDRGSEFF. The DNA of the CDR3 is TGCAGTGCTAGAGATCGGGGATCGGAGTTCTTC.

The chain joins TRBV15 to TRBJ1-1; D call uncertain. CDR3 length equals 15 residues. V shed 0 bases and J shed 5 bases, with 13 bases lying between them. Per germline, CDR1 LNHNV and CDR2 YYDKDF (reference sequence). The CDR3 loop reads CATSRDNDGRTEAFF. DNA of the CDR3: TGTGCCACCAGCAGAGATAACGACGGCAGGACTGAAGCTTTCTTT.

This clone was recorded once. The chain recombines TRBV27 with TRBJ1-2; 10 bases fit TRBD1. The CDR3 length is 15 residues. After removal of 1 base from V and 8 bases from J, the junction contained 7 bases not matched to a gene. Germline V gene data show CDR1 as MNHEY and CDR2 as SMNVEV (reference sequence). Written as DNA, the CDR3 is TGTGCCAGCAGTTTATGGGGGGACAGGGGTATAGGCTACACCTTC. Translation gives CASSLWGDRGIGYTF.

The chain is built from TRBV19 and TRBJ2-2, with D maybe TRBD2 (5 bases). In germline, CDR1 is LNHDA, CDR2 SQIVND (reference sequence). V gave up 9 bases and J gave up 7 bases, with 15 bases separating them. The CDR3 consists of 13 residues. CDR3 nucleotides: TGTGCCAGCCAGTGGCTAGCCGTCGGGGAGCTGTTTTTT. Residues: CASQWLAVGELFF.

This rearrangement joins TRBV7-3 to TRBJ2-3; TRBD2 might be the D (5 bases). Trimming took 2 bases from V and 3 from J, leaving 18 bases between them. Germline assignment: CDR1 SGHTA and CDR2 FQGTGA. The CDR3 contains 17 residues. The CDR3 nucleotides read TGTGCCAGCAGCTTAGCAGGAGGCGGCTTTCGGACAGATACGCAGTATTTT. Translation gives CASSLAGGGFRTDTQYF.

The chain joins TRBV18 to TRBJ2-7; 14 nucleotides align to TRBD2. There are 22 residues in the CDR3. Germline CDR1 KGHSH, CDR2 LQKENI. Trimming cost V 3 bases and J 4 bases; bases outside gene matches: 23. CDR3 residues: CASSPAPGPTTGTSGRLYEQYV. CDR3 DNA: TGTGCCAGCTCACCCGCCCCGGGACCTACCACCGGGACTAGCGGGAGATTATACGAGCAGTACGTC.

V is TRBV5-6 and J is TRBJ1-1, with D tentatively TRBD1 (5 bases). The CDR3 covers 15 residues. Trimming stripped 2 bases from V and 11 bases from J, with 22 bases between. Germline-derived CDR1 and CDR2 are SGHDT and YYEEEE. The CDR3 sequence is CASSFSNGPGRPAFF. The CDR3 DNA reads as TGTGCCAGCAGCTTCTCAAATGGACCAGGGCGACCCGCTTTCTTT.

J is TRBJ2-5 and V is TRBV5-1, with a weak D call TRBD2 (6 bases). The germline gives CDR1 SGHRS, CDR2 YFSETQ. Trimming left V 5 bases short and J 0 bases short, with 14 bases between. There are 15 residues in the CDR3. CDR3: CASRAAGPYQETQYF. DNA of the CDR3: TGCGCCAGCAGGGCTGCGGGGCCTTACCAAGAGACCCAGTACTTC.

The gene calls are TRBV21-1 and TRBJ1-6. TRBV21-1 is given as a pseudogene. This CDR3 is built from 14 residues. The CDR3 nucleotides are TGTGCCAGCAGCAAATTATGCGGGAATTCACCCCTCCACTTT. Protein product: CASSKLCGNSPLHF.